These 3 T cell receptor beta chains came from one sample sequenced in a study of blood T cells in healthy people across ages. The use of a sample-barcoded 5' primer and a J-beta primer mix characterized a second PCR of about 7 to 12 cycles. A single record per CDR3 protein comes from TCRdb applying MiXCR to the 5' RACE reads. The profile shows 730,000 or so distinct CDR3 sequences, 40% to 50% of them singletons. Material: blood. The source of these receptors is a man aged 80 or over in good health.

Comments on this clonotype: A junction boundary mismatches the germline segment, possibly from a read error. This rearrangement joins TRBV4-3 to TRBJ2-1, with D unresolved. This CDR3 region has 14 residues. The germline CDR1 and CDR2 sequences are LGHNA and YSLEER. The CDR3, as DNA: TGCACCAGCAGCCAAGACCTACTAATTGATGAGCAGTTCTTC. Protein sequence: CTSSQDLLIDEQFF.

This clonotype showed up just a few times. This chain connects TRBV3-1 to TRBJ2-1; TRBD2 matches 15 bases. Trimming cost V 3 bases and J 3 bases; bases outside gene matches: 6. The CDR3 has 18 residues. Looked up from germline, CDR1 is LGHDT and CDR2 is YNNKEL (reference sequence). Written as DNA, the CDR3 is TGTGCCAGCAGCCAGGAAGGGACTAGCGGGAGGAACTACAATGAGCAGTTCTTC. Amino acids: CASSQEGTSGRNYNEQFF.

This clonotype has ten or more counts. V and J are TRBV20-1 and TRBJ2-5, with TRBD2 identical over 9 bases. The CDR3 is 15 residues long. The V segment lost 5 bases and the J segment 2 bases; nucleotides outside the gene matches: 9. Per germline, CDR1 DFQATT and CDR2 SNEGSKA (reference sequence). This CDR3 reads CSAGVGSGRQETQYF. In DNA, the CDR3 is TGCAGTGCTGGGGTAGGGAGCGGGAGGCAAGAGACCCAGTACTTC.